The rows below give T cell receptor beta chains drawn from one sample of a study of blood T cell repertoires in COVID-19. Profiling relied on immunoSEQ multiplex PCR, and the TCRdb table lists in-frame clones only, not all of them. The sample contains 200,000 or so clones, around three quarters of which appear only once. The source material was peripheral blood. The receptor source for this set is a man aged 55-75 years with active or convalescent COVID-19. Both conserved end residues are part of each CDR3. Each record gives: J gene, D gene, clone size, V gene, CDR3 DNA, CDR3 protein. The D gene is left open where the match is weak. Some rows mark clone size as missing; the rest say once, few, many or name a class of expanded clone.

J gene: TRBJ2-3
D gene: NA
clone size: NA
V gene: TRBV11-3
CDR3 DNA: TGTGCCAGCAGCAAAGGTGGGGGACTTTGGGGTCCCGCGGATACGCAGTATTTT
CDR3 protein: CASSKGGGLWGPADTQYF

J gene: TRBJ2-2
D gene: TRBD2
clone size: NA
V gene: TRBV9
CDR3 DNA: TGTGCCAGCAGCGTATCTAGCGGGCCTGATACCGGGGAGCTGTTTTTT
CDR3 protein: CASSVSSGPDTGELFF

J gene: TRBJ1-2
D gene: TRBD1
clone size: NA
V gene: TRBV27
CDR3 DNA: TGTGCCAGCAGCACTAGGGGGCGTGGCTACACCTTC
CDR3 protein: CASSTRGRGYTF

J gene: TRBJ2-7
D gene: NA
clone size: NA
V gene: TRBV18
CDR3 DNA: TGTGCCAGCTCACTTCTGGGGCTGGGAACCTACGAGCAGTACTTC
CDR3 protein: CASSLLGLGTYEQYF

J gene: TRBJ2-3
D gene: NA
clone size: NA
V gene: TRBV21-1
CDR3 DNA: TGTGCCAGCAGCAAACCCATTAGCGGGAGGCTTTTAGGAGATACGCAGTATTTT
CDR3 protein: CASSKPISGRLLGDTQYF

J gene: TRBJ1-3
D gene: TRBD1
clone size: NA
V gene: TRBV18
CDR3 DNA: TGTGCCAGCTCACCGCTCACGGGACAGACCCCTTATTCCTCTGGAAACACCATATATTTT
CDR3 protein: CASSPLTGQTPYSSGNTIYF

J gene: TRBJ1-1
D gene: NA
clone size: NA
V gene: TRBV7-3
CDR3 DNA: TGTGCCAGCAGCCGACGGTCGACGGGCACTGAAGCTTTCTTT
CDR3 protein: CASSRRSTGTEAFF

J gene: TRBJ2-7
D gene: TRBD2
clone size: once
V gene: TRBV14
CDR3 DNA: TGTGCCAGCAGCCAACTCGCAAGCGGGGGAACCTACGAGCAGTACTTC
CDR3 protein: CASSQLASGGTYEQYF

J gene: TRBJ1-1
D gene: TRBD1
clone size: NA
V gene: TRBV11-1
CDR3 DNA: TGTGCCAGCAGCTTAGTTGCAGGGGGCAATACTGAAGCTTTCTTT
CDR3 protein: CASSLVAGGNTEAFF

J gene: TRBJ1-1
D gene: TRBD1
clone size: NA
V gene: TRBV2
CDR3 DNA: TGTGCCAGTCCGGGACAGGGGCTTGGGGACACTGAAGCTTTCTTT
CDR3 protein: CASPGQGLGDTEAFF